These T cell receptor beta chains were read from a single sample in a study of blood T cell repertoires in COVID-19. Sequencing used immunoSEQ multiplex PCR; TCRdb keeps in-frame clones, though not all of them. The table lists some 170,000 clones, roughly 80% of them singletons. The sample consisted of PBMCs or T cells enriched from blood (not recorded which). Receptors originate from a woman between 50 and 59 years old who had recovered from COVID-19. Both conserved end residues are part of each CDR3. A D gene is named only where the DNA matches it firmly. Rows may omit the clone size; those that give it use once, few, many or a size class.

few | TRBJ1-6 | TRBV30 | TRBD1 | TGTGCCTGGAGAAGGGCAGGGGGCGCTCTATTAAATTCACCCCTCCACTTT | CAWRRAGGALLNSPLHF
once | TRBJ2-1 | TRBV11-2 | NA | TGTGCCAGCAGCCCATCGTCACAACGAGGCGGTGAGCAGTTCTTC | CASSPSSQRGGEQFF
NA | TRBJ2-1 | TRBV25-1 | NA | TGTGCCAGCAGTGCTTACACTGAGCAGTTCTTC | CASSAYTEQFF
few | TRBJ2-7 | TRBV28 | NA | TGTGCCAGCAGACCCGACAGTTTATCGGCCTACGAGCAGTACTTC | CASRPDSLSAYEQYF
NA | TRBJ2-7 | TRBV30 | NA | TGTGCCGTCGATAGGCGGGGAAGGAGGAGCGAGCAGTACTTC | CAVDRRGRRSEQYF
NA | TRBJ1-2 | TRBV27 | NA | TGTGCCAGCAGTTACAGGGTAGGGAACTATGGCTACACCTTC | CASSYRVGNYGYTF
NA | TRBJ2-3 | TRBV11-3 | TRBD2 | TGTGCCAGCAGCGAGACTAGCGGGAGAGATACGCAGTATTTT | CASSETSGRDTQYF
NA | TRBJ1-3 | TRBV18 | NA | TGTGCCAGCTCACCCTCAATACAGGGTGGGAACACCATATATTTT | CASSPSIQGGNTIYF
NA | TRBJ2-1 | TRBV7-2 | NA | TGTGCCAGCAGCCCCAGCGGTGGTGAGCAGTTCTTC | CASSPSGGEQFF
NA | TRBJ2-7 | TRBV10-3 | TRBD1 | TGTGCCATCAGTTCAACAGGGGACGAGCAGTACTTC | CAISSTGDEQYF
few | TRBJ1-2 | TRBV29-1 | NA | TGCAGCGTTGACTCAGCGGAGGCTAACTATGGCTACACCTTC | CSVDSAEANYGYTF
many | TRBJ1-1 | TRBV29-1 | NA | TGCAGCGTTGATCGAGCGGGACTGAAATTGAGGGCTTTCTTT | CSVDRAGLKLRAFF
NA | TRBJ2-1 | TRBV19 | NA | TGTGCCAGTAGTGTCGCGAGGACTTATTACAATGAGCAGTTCTTC | CASSVARTYYNEQFF
NA | TRBJ2-7 | TRBV18 | NA | TGTGCCAGCTCACCGGAGGCGGGGGCAACCTACGAGCAGTACTTC | CASSPEAGATYEQYF
NA | TRBJ2-7 | TRBV5-4 | TRBD2 | TGTGCCAGCAGCTTCGGAGGCGGGAGGAAAGACGAGCAGTACTTC | CASSFGGGRKDEQYF
NA | TRBJ2-7 | TRBV5-1 | NA | TGCGCCAGCAGCTTGTCGCAGGGCCCCTACGAGCAGTACTTC | CASSLSQGPYEQYF
NA | TRBJ2-7 | TRBV6-2/TRBV6-3 | TRBD2 | TGTGCCAGCAGTAGCAGCGGGAGAACCCTCCACGAGCAGTACTTC | CASSSSGRTLHEQYF
NA | TRBJ1-2 | TRBV19 | NA | TGTGCCAGTAACCGGGAGAGGGCGGCGTATGGCTACACCTTC | CASNRERAAYGYTF
NA | TRBJ1-4 | TRBV11-1 | TRBD1 | TGTGCCAGCAGCCTCGGGACAGCAACTAATGAAAAACTGTTTTTT | CASSLGTATNEKLFF
NA | TRBJ2-1 | TRBV5-1 | TRBD2 | TGCGCCAGCAGTTTGATAGCGGGAAGCTCCTACAATGAGCAGTTCTTC | CASSLIAGSSYNEQFF
NA | TRBJ1-5 | TRBV28 | TRBD1 | TGTGCCAGCAGGACCGGACAGGGTAGGTATCAGCCCCAGCATTTT | CASRTGQGRYQPQHF
few | TRBJ1-6 | TRBV7-9 | NA | TGTGCCAGCAGCCCCAAGGGGCAGGGAGGATCCCTCCACTTT | CASSPKGQGGSLHF
NA | TRBJ2-1 | TRBV29-1 | NA | TGCAGTCTTGACCAGGGTTTCAATGAGCAGTTCTTC | CSLDQGFNEQFF
NA | TRBJ2-7 | TRBV30 | TRBD1 | TGTGCCTGGAGAAGACAGGGGTCCCCCTACGAGCAGTACTTC | CAWRRQGSPYEQYF
once | TRBJ2-4 | TRBV18 | NA | TGTGCCAGCTCACCTGGTAGGGGCAGCATAGCCAAAAACATTCAGTACTTC | CASSPGRGSIAKNIQYF
NA | TRBJ1-5 | TRBV24-1 | NA | TGTGCCACCAGTGATAGCAGACAGGCCCTCAATCAGCCCCAGCATTTT | CATSDSRQALNQPQHF
NA | TRBJ1-2 | TRBV19 | NA | TGTGCCAGTAGTAGACAGGAGACTTACTATGGCTACACCTTC | CASSRQETYYGYTF
NA | TRBJ2-7 | TRBV27 | NA | TGTGCCAGCAGTCCATCATCGGGGATCTACGAGCAGTACTTC | CASSPSSGIYEQYF
NA | TRBJ1-4 | TRBV10-3 | TRBD1 | TGTGCCATCAGTGAAAATAGACAGGGTCTTGGTGAAAAACTGTTTTTT | CAISENRQGLGEKLFF
NA | TRBJ1-2 | TRBV7-2 | NA | TGTGCCAGCAGCGGAGGGGCCCCAACTATGGGCTACACCTTC | CASSGGAPTMGYTF
once | TRBJ2-2 | TRBV7-6 | TRBD2 | TGTGCCAGCAGCCTGGGACTACCCCGGGAGCTGTTTTTT | CASSLGLPRELFF
NA | TRBJ1-1 | TRBV2 | NA | TGTGCACTGGGGGGACCCTCCAACTCAGAAGCTTTCTTT | CALGGPSNSEAFF
NA | TRBJ2-2 | TRBV2 | NA | TGTGCCAGCAGACCTACAGGGTTTGGGGAGCTGTTTTTT | CASRPTGFGELFF
NA | TRBJ2-3 | TRBV24-1 | NA | TGTGCCACCTCGACTTCAACAGATACGCAGTATTTT | CATSTSTDTQYF
once | TRBJ2-3 | TRBV5-1 | NA | TGCGCCAGCAGCTTGGGCGGGAAAGCCACAGATACGCAGTATTTT | CASSLGGKATDTQYF
NA | TRBJ2-7 | TRBV5-1 | TRBD2 | TGCGCCAGCAGCTTATTTAGCGGGAGGGCCACCTACGAGCAGTACTTC | CASSLFSGRATYEQYF
NA | TRBJ2-1 | TRBV11-3 | TRBD2 | TGTGCCAGCAGCATCGGGACTAGCGGGAGCTCCTACAATGAGCAGTTCTTC | CASSIGTSGSSYNEQFF
NA | TRBJ2-1 | TRBV5-8 | NA | TGTGCCAGCAGCTTGGCCGTCAGGGCCAATGAGCAGTTCTTC | CASSLAVRANEQFF
NA | TRBJ1-3 | TRBV10-3 | TRBD1 | TGTGCCATCCGACAGGGGGCTTCAAACACCATATATTTT | CAIRQGASNTIYF
NA | TRBJ2-3 | TRBV4-2 | NA | TGTGCCAGCAGCCAAGATCTGGGAGGTAAAGATACGCAGTATTTT | CASSQDLGGKDTQYF
NA | TRBJ2-7 | TRBV9 | TRBD1 | TGTGCCAGCAGCGTAGGGACCGGGACAGGGGTCAGAGTGTACGAGCAGTACTTC | CASSVGTGTGVRVYEQYF
NA | TRBJ1-1 | TRBV28 | TRBD1 | TGTGCCAGCAGCCTACAGGGGTCTTTTATGAACACTGAAGCTTTCTTT | CASSLQGSFMNTEAFF